This TCR beta chain was sequenced in a study of cytomegalovirus exposure and HLA in healthy donors. Deletions cut 0 bases from V and 4 bases from J, with 13 bases between. The CDR3 has 15 residues. Germline lookup yields CDR1 SGHNT and CDR2 YYREEE (reference sequence). The PCR contained 60 Vbeta and 13 Jbeta primers. Assay: immunoSEQ multiplex PCR; the TCRdb copy retains only in-frame clones and omits some. The sample has 210,000 or so clones, over 60% seen once. Worth noting for this clone: Its antigen is still unknown.

General study points: Cytomegalovirus association was listed for roughly 160 TCR beta chains. Most TCR sequences were rare, but some public TCRs occurred in many donors. Upon later analysis, HLA-associated TCR beta chains proved more clonally expanded than other, equally common chains. Researchers reported that a few CMV-associated chains were confirmed in vitro as CMV antigen-specific.

The sequenced material came from PBMCs. This TCR was recovered from a man aged 18 to 29 in good health and CMV-seronegative. V gene TRBV5-4 combines with J gene TRBJ2-5; D is uncertain. The CDR3: CASSLGTTRGETQYF. In DNA form, the CDR3 reads TGTGCCAGCAGCTTGGGAACTACAAGAGGAGAGACCCAGTACTTC.